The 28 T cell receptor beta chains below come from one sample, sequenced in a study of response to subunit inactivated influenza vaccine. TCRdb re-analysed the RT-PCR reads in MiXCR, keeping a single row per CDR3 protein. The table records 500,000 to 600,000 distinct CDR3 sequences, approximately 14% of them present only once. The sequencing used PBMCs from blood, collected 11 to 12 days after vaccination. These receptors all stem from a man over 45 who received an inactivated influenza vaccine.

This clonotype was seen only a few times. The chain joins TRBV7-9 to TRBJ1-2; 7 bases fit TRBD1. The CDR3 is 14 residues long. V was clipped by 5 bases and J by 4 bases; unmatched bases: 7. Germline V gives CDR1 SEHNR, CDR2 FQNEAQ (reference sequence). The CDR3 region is CASSADRVTYGYTF. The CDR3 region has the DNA TGTGCCAGCAGCGCCGACAGGGTCACCTATGGCTACACCTTC.

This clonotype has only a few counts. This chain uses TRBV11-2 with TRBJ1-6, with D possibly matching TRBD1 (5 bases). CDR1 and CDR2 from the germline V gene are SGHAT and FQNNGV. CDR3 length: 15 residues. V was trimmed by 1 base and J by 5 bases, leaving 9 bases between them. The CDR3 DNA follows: TGTGCCAGCAGCTTAGTGGGGCAGAATAATTCACCCCTCCACTTT. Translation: CASSLVGQNNSPLHF.

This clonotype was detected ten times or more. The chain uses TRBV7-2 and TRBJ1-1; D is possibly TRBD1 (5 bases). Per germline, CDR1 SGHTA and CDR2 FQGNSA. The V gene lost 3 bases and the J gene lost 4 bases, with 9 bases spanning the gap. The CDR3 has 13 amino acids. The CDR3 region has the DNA TGTGCCAGCAGCTTGGGGACTTTCACTGAAGCTTTCTTT. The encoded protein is CASSLGTFTEAFF.

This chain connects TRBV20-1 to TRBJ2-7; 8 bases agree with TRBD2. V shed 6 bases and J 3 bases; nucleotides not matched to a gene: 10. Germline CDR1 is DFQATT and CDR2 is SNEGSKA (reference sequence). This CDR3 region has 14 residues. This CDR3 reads CSASFTSGLYEQYF. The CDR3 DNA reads TGCAGTGCGTCTTTCACTAGCGGACTCTACGAGCAGTACTTC.

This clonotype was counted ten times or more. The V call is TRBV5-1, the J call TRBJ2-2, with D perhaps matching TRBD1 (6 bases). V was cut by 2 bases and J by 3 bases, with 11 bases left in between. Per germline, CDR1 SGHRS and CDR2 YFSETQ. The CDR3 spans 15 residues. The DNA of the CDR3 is TGCGCCAGCAGCTTATCAGGGGCTTACACCGGGGAGCTGTTTTTT. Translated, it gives CASSLSGAYTGELFF.

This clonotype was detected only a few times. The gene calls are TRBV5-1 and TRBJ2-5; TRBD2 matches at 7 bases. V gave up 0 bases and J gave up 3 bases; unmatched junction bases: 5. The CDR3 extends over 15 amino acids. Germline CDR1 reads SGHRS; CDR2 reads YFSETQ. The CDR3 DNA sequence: TGCGCCAGCAGCTTGGGTGCTAGCGGAGAAGAGACCCAGTACTTC. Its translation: CASSLGASGEETQYF.

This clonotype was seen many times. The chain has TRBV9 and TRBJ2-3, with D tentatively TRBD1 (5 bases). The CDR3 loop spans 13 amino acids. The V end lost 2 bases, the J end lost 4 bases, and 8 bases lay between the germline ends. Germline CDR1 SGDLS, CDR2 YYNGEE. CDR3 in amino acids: CASSVLTADTQYF. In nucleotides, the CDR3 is TGTGCCAGCAGCGTCTTGACAGCAGATACGCAGTATTTT.

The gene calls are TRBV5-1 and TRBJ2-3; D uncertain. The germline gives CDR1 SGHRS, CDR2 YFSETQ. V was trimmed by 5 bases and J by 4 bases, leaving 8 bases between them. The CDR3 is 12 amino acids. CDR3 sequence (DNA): TGCGCCAGCAGTAAAGAAGCAGATACGCAGTATTTT. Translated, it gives CASSKEADTQYF.

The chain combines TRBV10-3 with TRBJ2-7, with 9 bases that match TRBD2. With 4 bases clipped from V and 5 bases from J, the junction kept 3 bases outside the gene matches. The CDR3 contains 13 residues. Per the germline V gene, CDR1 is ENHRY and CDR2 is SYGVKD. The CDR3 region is CAISGGRGNEQYF. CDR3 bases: TGTGCCATCAGTGGCGGGAGGGGCAACGAGCAGTACTTC.

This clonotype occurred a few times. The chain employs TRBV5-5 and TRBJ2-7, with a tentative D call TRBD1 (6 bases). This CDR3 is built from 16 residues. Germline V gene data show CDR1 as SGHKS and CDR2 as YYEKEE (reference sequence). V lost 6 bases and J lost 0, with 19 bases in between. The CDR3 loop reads CASTSRGTSYSYEQYF. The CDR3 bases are TGTGCCAGCACCTCAAGGGGGACATCGTACTCCTACGAGCAGTACTTC.

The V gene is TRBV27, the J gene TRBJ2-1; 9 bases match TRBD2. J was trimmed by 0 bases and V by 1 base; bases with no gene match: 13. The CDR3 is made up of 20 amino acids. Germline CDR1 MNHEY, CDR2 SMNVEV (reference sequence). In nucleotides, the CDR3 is TGTGCCAGCAGTTTATTCCTACGGCTAGCGGGGAGGAGCTCCTACAATGAGCAGTTCTTC. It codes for CASSLFLRLAGRSSYNEQFF.

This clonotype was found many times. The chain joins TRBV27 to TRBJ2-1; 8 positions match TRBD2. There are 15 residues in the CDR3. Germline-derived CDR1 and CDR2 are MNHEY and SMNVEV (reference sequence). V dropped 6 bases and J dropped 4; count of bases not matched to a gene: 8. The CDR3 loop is CASSPSGGNYNEQFF. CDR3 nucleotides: TGTGCCAGCAGCCCAAGCGGGGGCAATTACAATGAGCAGTTCTTC.

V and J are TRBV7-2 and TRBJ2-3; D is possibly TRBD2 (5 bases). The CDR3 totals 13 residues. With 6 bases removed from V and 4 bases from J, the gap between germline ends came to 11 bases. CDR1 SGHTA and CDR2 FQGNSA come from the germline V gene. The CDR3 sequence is CASSRRRADTQYF. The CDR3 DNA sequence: TGTGCCAGCAGTCGGAGGAGAGCAGATACGCAGTATTTT.

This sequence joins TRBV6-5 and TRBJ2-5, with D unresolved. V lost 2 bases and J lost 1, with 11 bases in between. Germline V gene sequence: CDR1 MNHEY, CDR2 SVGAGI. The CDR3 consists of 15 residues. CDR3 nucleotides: TGTGCCAGCAGTTACGCCTTCTCGAGCCAAGAGACCCAGTACTTC. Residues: CASSYAFSSQETQYF.

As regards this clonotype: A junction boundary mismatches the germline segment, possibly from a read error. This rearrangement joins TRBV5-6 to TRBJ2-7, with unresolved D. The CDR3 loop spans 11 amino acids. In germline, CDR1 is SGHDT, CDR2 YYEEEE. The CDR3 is CTSSSVYEQYF. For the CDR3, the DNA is TGTACCAGCAGCTCGGTCTACGAGCAGTACTTC.

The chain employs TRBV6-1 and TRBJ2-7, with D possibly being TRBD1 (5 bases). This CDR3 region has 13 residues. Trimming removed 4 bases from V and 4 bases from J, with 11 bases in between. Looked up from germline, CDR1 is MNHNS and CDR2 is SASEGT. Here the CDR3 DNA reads TGTGCCAGCAGTGCGATTCAGGGTTACGAGCAGTACTTC. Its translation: CASSAIQGYEQYF.

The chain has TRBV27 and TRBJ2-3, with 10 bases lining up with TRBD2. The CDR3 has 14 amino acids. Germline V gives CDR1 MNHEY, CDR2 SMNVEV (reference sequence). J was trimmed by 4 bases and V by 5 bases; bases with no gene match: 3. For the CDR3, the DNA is TGTGCCAGCAGTGTTCTAGCGGGGGCAGATACGCAGTATTTT. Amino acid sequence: CASSVLAGADTQYF.

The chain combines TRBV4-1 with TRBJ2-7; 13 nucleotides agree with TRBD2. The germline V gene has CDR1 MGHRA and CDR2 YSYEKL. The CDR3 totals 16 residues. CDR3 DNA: TGCTCAAATGGTGTCGATGGGACTAGCGGGAACTACGAGCAGTACTTC. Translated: CSNGVDGTSGNYEQYF.

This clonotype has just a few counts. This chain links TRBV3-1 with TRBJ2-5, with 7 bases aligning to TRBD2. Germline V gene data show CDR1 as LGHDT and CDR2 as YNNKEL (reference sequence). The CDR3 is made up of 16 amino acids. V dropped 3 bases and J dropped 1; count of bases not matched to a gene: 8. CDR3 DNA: TGTGCCAGCAGCCAGGCTAGCGGAGGCCCCCAAGAGACCCAGTACTTC. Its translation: CASSQASGGPQETQYF.

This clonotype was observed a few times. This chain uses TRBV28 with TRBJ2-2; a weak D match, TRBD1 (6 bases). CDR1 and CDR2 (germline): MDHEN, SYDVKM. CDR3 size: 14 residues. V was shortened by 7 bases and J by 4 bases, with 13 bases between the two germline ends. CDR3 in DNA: TGTGCCAGCATCTACAGGGAAGGCACCGGGGAGCTGTTTTTT. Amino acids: CASIYREGTGELFF.

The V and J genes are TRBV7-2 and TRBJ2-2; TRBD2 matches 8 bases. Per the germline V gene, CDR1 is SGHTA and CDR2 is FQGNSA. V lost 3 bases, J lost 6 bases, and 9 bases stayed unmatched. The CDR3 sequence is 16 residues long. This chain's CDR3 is CASSLLTGGHAGELFF. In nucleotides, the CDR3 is TGTGCCAGCAGCTTGCTAACGGGGGGGCACGCCGGGGAGCTGTTTTTT.

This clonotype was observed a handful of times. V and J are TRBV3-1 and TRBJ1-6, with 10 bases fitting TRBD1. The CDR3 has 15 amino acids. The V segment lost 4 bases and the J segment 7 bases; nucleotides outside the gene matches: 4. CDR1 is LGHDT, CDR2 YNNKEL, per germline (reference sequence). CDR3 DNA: TGTGCCAGCAGCCCTCGGACAGGGGGGAATTCACCCCTCCACTTT. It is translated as CASSPRTGGNSPLHF.

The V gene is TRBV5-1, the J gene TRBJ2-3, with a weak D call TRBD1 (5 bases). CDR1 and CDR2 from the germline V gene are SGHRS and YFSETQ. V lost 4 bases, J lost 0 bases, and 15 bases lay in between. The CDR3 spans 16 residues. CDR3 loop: CASSQSTATSTDTQYF. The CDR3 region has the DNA TGCGCCAGCAGCCAGTCGACAGCAACTAGCACAGATACGCAGTATTTT.

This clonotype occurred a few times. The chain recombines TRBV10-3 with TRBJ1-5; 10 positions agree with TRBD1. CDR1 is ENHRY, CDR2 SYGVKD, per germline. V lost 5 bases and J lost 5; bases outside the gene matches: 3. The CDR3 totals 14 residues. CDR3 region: CAISPGTGDQPQHF. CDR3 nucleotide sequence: TGTGCCATCAGTCCCGGGACAGGGGATCAGCCCCAGCATTTT.

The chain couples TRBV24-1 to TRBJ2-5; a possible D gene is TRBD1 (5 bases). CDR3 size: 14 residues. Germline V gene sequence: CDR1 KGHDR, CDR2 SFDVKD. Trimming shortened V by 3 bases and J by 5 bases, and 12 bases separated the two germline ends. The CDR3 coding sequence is TGTGCCACCAGTGATGCCAGGGTAGGCGAGACCCAGTACTTC. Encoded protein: CATSDARVGETQYF.

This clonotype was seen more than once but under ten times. The CDR3 DNA follows: TGCGCCAGCAGCCAAAGAGTGAGTAGCGGGGGAGGAGATACGCAGTATTTT. This sequence encodes CASSQRVSSGGGDTQYF. The chain recombines TRBV4-1 with TRBJ2-3; 9 bases agree with TRBD2. The CDR3 extends over 17 amino acids. CDR1 MGHRA and CDR2 YSYEKL come from the germline V gene. After removal of 2 bases from V and 5 bases from J, the junction contained 11 bases not matched to a gene.

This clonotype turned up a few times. The CDR3 sequence is CASSSTGNTIYF. CDR3 bases: TGTGCCAGCAGCTCCACTGGAAACACCATATATTTT. The rearrangement links TRBV7-2 to TRBJ1-3; D uncertain. The CDR3 has 12 amino acids. CDR1 and CDR2 from the germline V gene are SGHTA and FQGNSA. Trimming took 4 bases from V and 2 from J, leaving 3 bases between them.

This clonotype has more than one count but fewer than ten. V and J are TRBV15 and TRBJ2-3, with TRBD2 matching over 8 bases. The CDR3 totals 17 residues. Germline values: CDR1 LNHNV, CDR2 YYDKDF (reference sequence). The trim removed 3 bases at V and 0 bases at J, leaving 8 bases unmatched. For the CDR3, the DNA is TGTGCCACCAGCAGTTATTCCTTAGCGGGAAGCACAGATACGCAGTATTTT. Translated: CATSSYSLAGSTDTQYF.